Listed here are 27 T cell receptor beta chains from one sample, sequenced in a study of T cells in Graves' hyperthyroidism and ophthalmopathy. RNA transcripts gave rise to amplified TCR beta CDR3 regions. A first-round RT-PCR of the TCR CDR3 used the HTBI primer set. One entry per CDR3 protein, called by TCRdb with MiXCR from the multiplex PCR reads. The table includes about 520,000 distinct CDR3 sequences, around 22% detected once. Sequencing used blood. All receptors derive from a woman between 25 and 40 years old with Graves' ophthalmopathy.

The CDR3 DNA is TGTGCCAGCAGCTTAGTCGGACTAGCGGACACAGATACGCAGTATTTT. The encoded protein is CASSLVGLADTDTQYF. This chain joins TRBV11-1 and TRBJ2-3, with TRBD2 matching 10 bases. Germline loops: CDR1 SGHAT, CDR2 FQDESV (reference sequence). The V gene end was trimmed by 1 base and the J gene end by 2 bases; junction bases not matched to a gene: 3. The CDR3 extends over 16 amino acids. The whole variable domain, filled in from reference TRBV11-1 and TRBJ2-3, reads EAEVAQSPRYKITEKSQAVAFWCDPISGHATLYWYRQILGQGPELLVQFQDESVVDDSQLPKDRFSAERLKGVDSTLKIQPAELGDSAMYLCASSLVGLADTDTQYFGPGTRLTVL.

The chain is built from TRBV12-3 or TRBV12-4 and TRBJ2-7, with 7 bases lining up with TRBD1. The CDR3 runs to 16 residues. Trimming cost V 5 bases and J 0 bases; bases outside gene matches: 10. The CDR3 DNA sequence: TGTGCCAGCAGTCTGCGAGGGACAGCTGACTCCTACGAGCAGTACTTC. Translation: CASSLRGTADSYEQYF.

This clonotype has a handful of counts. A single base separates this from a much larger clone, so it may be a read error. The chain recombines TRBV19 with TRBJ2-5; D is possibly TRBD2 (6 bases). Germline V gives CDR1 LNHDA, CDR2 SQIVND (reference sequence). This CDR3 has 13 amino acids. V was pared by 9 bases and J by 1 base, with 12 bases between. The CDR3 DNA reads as TGTGCCAGCCCCGAACTAGCCCAAGAGACCCAGTACTTC. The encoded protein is CASPELAQETQYF.

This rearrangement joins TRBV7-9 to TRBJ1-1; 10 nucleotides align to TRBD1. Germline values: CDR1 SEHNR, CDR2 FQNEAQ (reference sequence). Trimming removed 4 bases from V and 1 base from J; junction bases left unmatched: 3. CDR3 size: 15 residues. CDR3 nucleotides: TGTGCCAGCAGCTGGGGGGACAGGGGGAACACTGAAGCTTTCTTT. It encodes CASSWGDRGNTEAFF. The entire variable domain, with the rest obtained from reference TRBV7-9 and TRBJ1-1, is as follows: DTGVSQNPRHKITKRGQNVTFRCDPISEHNRLYWYRQTLGQGPEFLTYFQNEAQLEKSRLLSDRFSAERPKGSFSTLEIQRTEQGDSAMYLCASSWGDRGNTEAFFGQGTRLTVV.

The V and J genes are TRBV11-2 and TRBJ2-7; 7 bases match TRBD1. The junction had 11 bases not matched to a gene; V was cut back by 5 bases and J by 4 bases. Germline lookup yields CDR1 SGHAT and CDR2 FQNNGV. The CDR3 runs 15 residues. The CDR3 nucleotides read TGTGCCAGCAGCATATCCGGGGCCAGGGGGTACGAGCAGTACTTC. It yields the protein CASSISGARGYEQYF.

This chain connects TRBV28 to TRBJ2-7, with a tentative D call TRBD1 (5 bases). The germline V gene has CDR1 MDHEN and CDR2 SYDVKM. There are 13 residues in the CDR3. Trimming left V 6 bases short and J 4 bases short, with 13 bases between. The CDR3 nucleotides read TGTGCCAGCAGAGGGGCAGGGTTATACGAGCAGTACTTC. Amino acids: CASRGAGLYEQYF.

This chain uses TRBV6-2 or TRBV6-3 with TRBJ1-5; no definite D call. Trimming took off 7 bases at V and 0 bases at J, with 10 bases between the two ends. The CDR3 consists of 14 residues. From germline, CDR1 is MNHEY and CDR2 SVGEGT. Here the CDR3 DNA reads TGTGCCAGCACCAAGGGCGGTAGCAATCAGCCCCAGCATTTT. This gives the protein CASTKGGSNQPQHF.

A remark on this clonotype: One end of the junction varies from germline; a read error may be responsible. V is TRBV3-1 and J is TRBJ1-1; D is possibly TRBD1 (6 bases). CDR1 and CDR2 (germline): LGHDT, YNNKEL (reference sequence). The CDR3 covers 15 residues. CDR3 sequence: CASRQGRGENTEVFF. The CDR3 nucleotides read TGTGCCAGCAGGCAAGGAAGGGGGGAGAACACTGAAGTTTTCTTT.

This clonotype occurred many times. The CDR3 nucleotides read TGTGCCAGCAGCCCCGTGAGGCGGTCCGGGGAGCTGTTTTTT. Its translation is CASSPVRRSGELFF. This chain joins TRBV12-3 or TRBV12-4 and TRBJ2-2; the D is unclear. CDR3 length: 14 amino acids. Trimming shortened V by 6 bases and J by 6 bases, and 14 bases separated the two germline ends.

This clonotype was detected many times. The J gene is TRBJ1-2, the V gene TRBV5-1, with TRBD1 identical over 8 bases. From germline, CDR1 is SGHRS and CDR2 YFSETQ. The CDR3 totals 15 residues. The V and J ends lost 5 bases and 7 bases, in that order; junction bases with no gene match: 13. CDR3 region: CASRTTRSRGLGYTF. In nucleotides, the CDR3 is TGCGCCAGCAGGACCACCCGAAGCAGGGGGCTTGGCTACACCTTC.

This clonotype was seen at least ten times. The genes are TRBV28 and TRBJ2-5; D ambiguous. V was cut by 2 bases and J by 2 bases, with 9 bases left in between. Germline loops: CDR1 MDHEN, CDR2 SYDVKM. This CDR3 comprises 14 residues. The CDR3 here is CASSLLGLQETQYF. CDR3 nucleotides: TGTGCCAGCAGTTTACTAGGATTACAAGAGACCCAGTACTTC.

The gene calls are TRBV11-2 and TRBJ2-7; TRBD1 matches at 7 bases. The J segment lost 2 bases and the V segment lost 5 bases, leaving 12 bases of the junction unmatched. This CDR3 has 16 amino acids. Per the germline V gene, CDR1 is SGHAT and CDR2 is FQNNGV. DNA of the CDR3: TGTGCCAGCAGCCACGCAATGGAAGACAGGGCCTACGAGCAGTACTTC. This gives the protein CASSHAMEDRAYEQYF.

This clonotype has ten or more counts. CDR3 in DNA: TGCAGTGCTAGAGATCTTCGAGGGGCGTTCTACGAGCAGTACTTC. It is translated as CSARDLRGAFYEQYF. This chain connects TRBV20-1 to TRBJ2-7; TRBD1 or TRBD2 may be the D gene (5 bases each). This CDR3 is built from 15 residues. Germline V CDR1 and CDR2: DFQATT, SNEGSKA (reference sequence). Deletions cut 0 bases from V and 3 bases from J, with 15 bases between.

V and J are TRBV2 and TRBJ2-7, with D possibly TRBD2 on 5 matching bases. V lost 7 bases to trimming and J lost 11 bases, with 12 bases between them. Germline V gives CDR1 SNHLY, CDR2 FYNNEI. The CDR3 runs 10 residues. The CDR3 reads CASTQRVKYF. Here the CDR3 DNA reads TGTGCCAGCACGCAGAGGGTGAAGTACTTC.

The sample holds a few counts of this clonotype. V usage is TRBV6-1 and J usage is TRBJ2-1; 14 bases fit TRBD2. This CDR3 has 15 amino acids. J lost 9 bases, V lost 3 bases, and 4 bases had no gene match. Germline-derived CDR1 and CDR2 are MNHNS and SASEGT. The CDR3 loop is CASSETSGGAGEQFF. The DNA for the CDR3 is TGTGCCAGCAGTGAGACTAGCGGGGGGGCGGGTGAGCAGTTCTTC.

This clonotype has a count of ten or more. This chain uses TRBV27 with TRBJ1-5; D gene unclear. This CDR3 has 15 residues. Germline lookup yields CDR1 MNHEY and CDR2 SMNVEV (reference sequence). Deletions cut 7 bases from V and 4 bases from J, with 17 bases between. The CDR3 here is CASKLDGAYNQPQHF. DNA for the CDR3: TGTGCCAGCAAACTGGACGGAGCGTATAATCAGCCCCAGCATTTT.

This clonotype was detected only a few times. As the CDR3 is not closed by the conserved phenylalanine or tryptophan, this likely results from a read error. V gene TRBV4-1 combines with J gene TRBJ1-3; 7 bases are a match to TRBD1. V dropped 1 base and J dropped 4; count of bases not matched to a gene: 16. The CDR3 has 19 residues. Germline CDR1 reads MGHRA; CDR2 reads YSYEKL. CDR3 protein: CASSQAPGRGRVRGNTIYY. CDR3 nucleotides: TGCGCCAGCAGCCAAGCCCCTGGTAGGGGGCGAGTGAGAGGAAACACCATATATTAT.

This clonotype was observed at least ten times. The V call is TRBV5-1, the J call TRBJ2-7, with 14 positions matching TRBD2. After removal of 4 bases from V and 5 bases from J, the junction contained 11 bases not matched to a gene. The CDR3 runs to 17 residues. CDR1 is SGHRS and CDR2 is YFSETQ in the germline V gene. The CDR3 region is CASSRGTSGGLRNEQYF. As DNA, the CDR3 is TGCGCCAGCAGCCGAGGGACTAGCGGGGGCCTCCGGAACGAGCAGTACTTC.

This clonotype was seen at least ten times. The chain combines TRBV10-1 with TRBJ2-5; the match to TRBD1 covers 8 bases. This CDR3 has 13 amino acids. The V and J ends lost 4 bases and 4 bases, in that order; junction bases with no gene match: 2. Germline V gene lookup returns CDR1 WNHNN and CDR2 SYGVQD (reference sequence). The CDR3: CASSAGGAETQYF. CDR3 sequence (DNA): TGCGCCAGCAGTGCAGGGGGCGCAGAGACCCAGTACTTC.

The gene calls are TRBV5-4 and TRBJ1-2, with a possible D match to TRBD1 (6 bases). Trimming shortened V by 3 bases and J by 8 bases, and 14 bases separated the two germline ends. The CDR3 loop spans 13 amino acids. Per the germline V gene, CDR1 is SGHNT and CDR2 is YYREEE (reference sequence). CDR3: CASSSGQKWGYTF. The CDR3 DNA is TGTGCCAGCAGCTCCGGACAGAAGTGGGGCTACACCTTC.

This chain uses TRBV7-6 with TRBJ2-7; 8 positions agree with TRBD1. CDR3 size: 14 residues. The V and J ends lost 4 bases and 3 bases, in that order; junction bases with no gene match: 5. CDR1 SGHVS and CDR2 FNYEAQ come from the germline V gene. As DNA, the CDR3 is TGTGCCAGCAGCTCCCGGGGACAGGTCTACGAGCAGTACTTC. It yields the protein CASSSRGQVYEQYF.

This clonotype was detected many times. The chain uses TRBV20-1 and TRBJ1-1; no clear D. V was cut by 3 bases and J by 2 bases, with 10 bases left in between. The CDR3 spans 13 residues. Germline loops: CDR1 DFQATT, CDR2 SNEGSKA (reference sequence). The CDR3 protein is CSASGQINTEAFF. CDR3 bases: TGCAGTGCTAGCGGGCAAATTAACACTGAAGCTTTCTTT.

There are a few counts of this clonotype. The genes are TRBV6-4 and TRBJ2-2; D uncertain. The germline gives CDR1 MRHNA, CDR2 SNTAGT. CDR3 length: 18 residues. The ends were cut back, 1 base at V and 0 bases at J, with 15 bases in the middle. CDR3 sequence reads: CASSDWTELTSNTGELFF. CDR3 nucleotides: TGTGCCAGCAGTGACTGGACGGAACTAACCTCGAACACCGGGGAGCTGTTTTTT.

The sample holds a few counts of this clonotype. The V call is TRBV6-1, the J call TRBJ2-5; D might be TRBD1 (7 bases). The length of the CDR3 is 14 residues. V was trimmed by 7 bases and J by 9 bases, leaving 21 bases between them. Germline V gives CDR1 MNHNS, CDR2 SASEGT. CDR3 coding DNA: TGTGCCAGCACCTCTCAGGGGGGACCTGAGGCCCAGTACTTC. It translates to CASTSQGGPEAQYF.

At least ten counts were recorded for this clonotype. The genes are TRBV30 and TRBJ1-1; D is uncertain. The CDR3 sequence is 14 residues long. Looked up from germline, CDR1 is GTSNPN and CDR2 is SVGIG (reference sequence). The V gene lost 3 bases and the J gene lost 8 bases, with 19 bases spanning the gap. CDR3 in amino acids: CAWRSKQVSAEAFF. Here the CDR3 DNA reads TGTGCCTGGAGATCCAAGCAGGTATCGGCCGAAGCTTTCTTT.

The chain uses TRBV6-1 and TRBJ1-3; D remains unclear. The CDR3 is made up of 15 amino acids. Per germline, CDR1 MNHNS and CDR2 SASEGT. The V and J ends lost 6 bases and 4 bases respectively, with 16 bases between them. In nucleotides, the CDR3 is TGTGCCAGCAGCCTCGTCGGACTGGCGGGAAACACCATATATTTT. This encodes CASSLVGLAGNTIYF.

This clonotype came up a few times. The chain's CDR3 is CASPTTEGEKAPYEQYF. DNA of the CDR3: TGTGCCAGCCCCACCACCGAGGGGGAGAAAGCTCCCTACGAGCAGTACTTC. V and J are TRBV6-1 and TRBJ2-7; perhaps TRBD1 as D (6 bases). V lost 8 bases and J 2 bases, leaving 25 bases between the germline ends. CDR3 length: 17 amino acids. Germline V gene data show CDR1 as MNHNS and CDR2 as SASEGT.